The 27 T cell receptor beta chains reported below all come from one sample, sequenced in a study of shared clonotypes between healthy human individuals. The repertoire was sequenced with immunoSEQ multiplex PCR; TCRdb's copy has only in-frame clones and lacks some. The table has around 1.6 million clones, under 99% seen once; the top ten hold roughly 0.45%. Sequencing input: naive CD4+ T cells sorted from blood. Subset noted: CD45RA+ positively selected. The receptors come from a man aged 25-45 years in good health.

The chain couples TRBV15 to TRBJ2-7; the match to TRBD2 covers 13 bases. This CDR3 region has 17 residues. Germline lookup yields CDR1 LNHNV and CDR2 YYDKDF (reference sequence). The J segment lost 2 bases and the V segment lost 2 bases, leaving 6 bases of the junction unmatched. For the CDR3, the DNA is TGTGCCACCAGCAGACTTTGGACTAGCGGGAGAGCCTACGAGCAGTACTTC. It codes for CATSRLWTSGRAYEQYF.

This chain links TRBV6-5 with TRBJ2-2; D is ambiguous. CDR3 length: 16 residues. Germline V CDR1 and CDR2: MNHEY, SVGAGI. V was pared by 4 bases and J by 4 bases, with 16 bases between. The CDR3: CASSLGRLDGTGELFF. CDR3 bases: TGTGCCAGCAGTTTGGGCCGACTTGACGGCACCGGGGAGCTGTTTTTT.

This clone appeared a single time. The genes are TRBV7-2 and TRBJ2-7; D is unclear. CDR1 SGHTA and CDR2 FQGNSA come from the germline V gene. This CDR3 has 13 residues. V dropped 3 bases and J dropped 7 bases, with 13 bases sitting between them. DNA of the CDR3: TGTGCCAGCAGCTTCCTCATGTCCTTAGAGCAGTACTTC. This encodes CASSFLMSLEQYF.

This rearrangement joins TRBV14 to TRBJ2-1; D is uncertain. The CDR3 loop spans 15 amino acids. The germline CDR1 and CDR2 sequences are SGHDN and FVKESK. V was shortened by 5 bases and J by 0 bases, with 11 bases between the two germline ends. In DNA, the CDR3 is TGTGCCAGCAGCGTCCACCTGAGCTCCTACAATGAGCAGTTCTTC. Protein sequence: CASSVHLSSYNEQFF.

About this clone itself: In the same sample, other DNA sequences code for this CDR3. The V and J genes are TRBV27 and TRBJ1-5; the D gene is possibly TRBD1 (5 bases). From germline, CDR1 is MNHEY and CDR2 SMNVEV (reference sequence). Trimming removed 3 bases from V and 4 bases from J, with 13 bases in between. The CDR3 contains 15 residues. This chain's CDR3 is CASSLIGGGNQPQHF. In nucleotides, the CDR3 is TGTGCCAGCAGTTTGATTGGGGGAGGAAATCAGCCCCAGCATTTT.

This chain uses TRBV14 with TRBJ2-7; the D gene is possibly TRBD2 (5 bases). V was shortened by 5 bases and J by 4 bases, with 9 bases between the two germline ends. This CDR3 has 12 residues. Germline V gene data show CDR1 as SGHDN and CDR2 as FVKESK. CDR3 coding DNA: TGTGCCAGCAGCACGAGGGAGTACGAGCAGTACTTC. The encoded protein is CASSTREYEQYF.

This rearrangement joins TRBV10-3 to TRBJ1-1; possible D gene TRBD1, 5 bases. Germline V gives CDR1 ENHRY, CDR2 SYGVKD. V gave up 0 bases and J gave up 0 bases, with 8 bases separating them. The length of the CDR3 is 15 residues. CDR3 DNA sequence: TGTGCCATCAGTGAGTCGGGGCAGATGAACACTGAAGCTTTCTTT. As protein: CAISESGQMNTEAFF.

The chain couples TRBV6-5 to TRBJ2-7; D gene uncertain. The CDR3 covers 13 residues. Germline V gives CDR1 MNHEY, CDR2 SVGAGI. V lost 6 bases and J 0 bases, leaving 9 bases between the germline ends. The CDR3 bases are TGTGCCAGCAGCCGGGTGAGCTCCTACGAGCAGTACTTC. This gives the protein CASSRVSSYEQYF.

The J gene is TRBJ2-1, the V gene TRBV2; TRBD2 aligns across 12 bases. CDR1 SNHLY and CDR2 FYNNEI come from the germline V gene. V was clipped by 2 bases and J by 3 bases; unmatched bases: 11. This CDR3 contains 19 residues. This CDR3 reads CASSERLAGGPQLYNEQFF. The CDR3 region has the DNA TGTGCCAGCAGTGAACGGCTAGCGGGAGGGCCACAACTCTACAATGAGCAGTTCTTC. Full variable domain (remainder filled in from reference TRBV2 and TRBJ2-1): EPEVTQTPSHQVTQMGQEVILRCVPISNHLYFYWYRQILGQKVEFLVSFYNNEISEKSEIFDDQFSVERPDGSNFTLKIRSTKLEDSAMYFCASSERLAGGPQLYNEQFFGPGTRLTVL.

A word on this clone: The same CDR3 is also encoded by other DNA sequences in this sample. The gene calls are TRBV9 and TRBJ2-1; D ambiguous. Trimming stripped 2 bases from V and 0 bases from J, with 9 bases between. This CDR3 has 15 amino acids. The germline V gene has CDR1 SGDLS and CDR2 YYNGEE. The CDR3 bases are TGTGCCAGCAGCGTTGGACCCCTCTCCTACAATGAGCAGTTCTTC. This encodes CASSVGPLSYNEQFF. Full variable domain (rest looked up from reference TRBV9 and TRBJ2-1): DSGVTQTPKHLITATGQRVTLRCSPRSGDLSVYWYQQSLDQGLQFLIQYYNGEERAKGNILERFSAQQFPDLHSELNLSSLELGDSALYFCASSVGPLSYNEQFFGPGTRLTVL.

As for this clone: The same CDR3 also results from other DNA sequences found in this sample. V usage is TRBV5-1 and J usage is TRBJ1-4; TRBD1 aligns across 8 bases. CDR3 length: 14 amino acids. Germline V gene data show CDR1 as SGHRS and CDR2 as YFSETQ. Trimming cost V 3 bases and J 8 bases; bases outside gene matches: 6. The CDR3 sequence is CASSSTGVREKLFF. The CDR3 DNA sequence: TGCGCCAGCAGCTCGACAGGGGTACGGGAAAAACTGTTTTTT.

This chain joins TRBV2 and TRBJ1-1, with 7 positions matching TRBD1. V dropped 11 bases and J dropped 1; count of bases not matched to a gene: 4. CDR3 length equals 12 residues. Germline loops: CDR1 SNHLY, CDR2 FYNNEI. The CDR3 region has the DNA TGTGCCGAGGACAGGACGAACACTGAAGCTTTCTTT. It translates to CAEDRTNTEAFF.

This chain uses TRBV18 with TRBJ2-2, with 7 bases matching TRBD1. CDR1 is KGHSH, CDR2 LQKENI, per germline. CDR3 length equals 19 residues. The trim removed 3 bases at V and 1 base at J, leaving 14 bases unmatched. The CDR3 loop is CASSPWDSRGILNTGELFF. The CDR3 DNA reads as TGTGCCAGCTCACCCTGGGACAGCAGGGGAATTTTGAACACCGGGGAGCTGTTTTTT.

The chain couples TRBV5-1 to TRBJ1-5; D ambiguous. Germline lookup yields CDR1 SGHRS and CDR2 YFSETQ. V was shortened by 0 bases and J by 6 bases, with 10 bases between the two germline ends. CDR3 length: 14 amino acids. This CDR3 is CASSLEPGAQPQHF. The CDR3 nucleotides are TGCGCCAGCAGCTTGGAACCAGGAGCTCAGCCCCAGCATTTT. The variable domain in full, completed from reference TRBV5-1 and TRBJ1-5, reads KAGVTQTPRYLIKTRGQQVTLSCSPISGHRSVSWYQQTPGQGLQFLFEYFSETQRNKGNFPGRFSGRQFSNSRSEMNVSTLELGDSALYLCASSLEPGAQPQHFGDGTRLSIL.

The chain is built from TRBV5-4 and TRBJ2-3; 12 bases fit TRBD2. Germline V CDR1 and CDR2: SGHNT, YYREEE (reference sequence). CDR3 length equals 18 residues. V lost 4 bases, J lost 3 bases, and 12 bases stayed unmatched. This CDR3 is CASSVIGLAGGPTDTQYF. The CDR3 coding sequence is TGTGCCAGCAGCGTAATCGGGCTAGCGGGAGGGCCGACAGATACGCAGTATTTT.

The V and J genes are TRBV11-2 and TRBJ2-1; 16 bases are a match to TRBD2. This CDR3 is built from 20 residues. J gave up 8 bases and V 0 bases, and 13 bases lay outside the gene matches. CDR1 SGHAT and CDR2 FQNNGV come from the germline V gene. The chain's CDR3 is CASSLEGRAGTSGRAYEQFF. The CDR3 DNA reads as TGTGCCAGCAGCTTAGAGGGAAGGGCCGGGACTAGCGGGAGGGCCTATGAGCAGTTCTTC.

The chain uses TRBV10-1 and TRBJ2-1, with a weak D call TRBD2 (6 bases). The germline gives CDR1 WNHNN, CDR2 SYGVQD (reference sequence). This CDR3 comprises 18 residues. V was pared by 0 bases and J by 2 bases, with 17 bases between. As DNA, the CDR3 is TGCGCCAGCAGTGAGTCACGGGGACTTCTGGACCCCTACAATGAGCAGTTCTTC. Protein product: CASSESRGLLDPYNEQFF.

The V and J genes are TRBV5-1 and TRBJ2-7; D unresolved. CDR1 SGHRS and CDR2 YFSETQ come from the germline V gene. Trimming stripped 3 bases from V and 4 bases from J, with 14 bases between. This CDR3 has 14 amino acids. The CDR3: CASSYGVGQYEQYF. The CDR3, as DNA: TGCGCCAGCAGCTACGGTGTGGGCCAATACGAGCAGTACTTC.

In regard to this clone: One junction end does not reproduce the germline sequence, and a read error may be involved. V and J are TRBV20-1 and TRBJ1-2, with D unclear. Germline loops: CDR1 DFQATT, CDR2 SNEGSKA (reference sequence). CDR3 length equals 11 residues. CDR3 sequence: CSARVPPGCFF. As DNA, the CDR3 is TGCAGTGCTAGAGTCCCGCCAGGCTGCTTCTTC.

This clone was observed once. The chain employs TRBV11-2 and TRBJ2-1; 7 bases fit TRBD2. The CDR3 spans 15 residues. Per the germline V gene, CDR1 is SGHAT and CDR2 is FQNNGV. After removal of 6 bases from V and 0 bases from J, the junction contained 5 bases not matched to a gene. The CDR3 bases are TGTGCCAGCAGGGGTCTAGCGGTCTCCTACAATGAGCAGTTCTTC. Translated, it gives CASRGLAVSYNEQFF.

About this clone: The sample holds other DNA sequences that translate to the same CDR3. The chain joins TRBV2 to TRBJ2-7, with TRBD2 matching over 8 bases. The germline V gene has CDR1 SNHLY and CDR2 FYNNEI. The CDR3 is 11 amino acids. Losses at the gene ends were 6 bases for V and 6 bases for J; bases not matched to a gene: 1. In nucleotides, the CDR3 is TGTGCCAGCAGCGGACTAGCCGAGCAGTACTTC. This gives the protein CASSGLAEQYF.

The CDR3 loop reads CASSSPGQGTGANVLTF. The CDR3 bases are TGTGCCAGCAGCTCCCCGGGACAGGGGACTGGGGCCAACGTCCTGACTTTC. The chain couples TRBV11-2 to TRBJ2-6; 10 bases fit TRBD1. The V and J ends lost 4 bases and 2 bases, in that order; junction bases with no gene match: 5. Looked up from germline, CDR1 is SGHAT and CDR2 is FQNNGV. The CDR3 is made up of 17 amino acids.

For this clone: The sample carries other DNA sequences with the same CDR3. The chain carries TRBV29-1 and TRBJ2-7; possibly TRBD1 for D (5 bases). This CDR3 has 11 amino acids. V was pared by 4 bases and J by 3 bases, with 7 bases between. Germline CDR1 SQVTM, CDR2 ANQGSEA. This CDR3 reads CSVGGVYEQYF. CDR3 nucleotides: TGCAGCGTTGGGGGCGTCTACGAGCAGTACTTC.

The V call is TRBV2, the J call TRBJ2-2; D remains unclear. Per the germline V gene, CDR1 is SNHLY and CDR2 is FYNNEI. The CDR3 totals 15 residues. Trimming pared 6 bases from V and 0 bases from J, leaving 11 bases between. The CDR3 DNA follows: TGTGCCAGCAGGAAGAACGACGCGAACACCGGGGAGCTGTTTTTT. It is translated as CASRKNDANTGELFF.

This rearrangement joins TRBV14 to TRBJ1-2; no definite D call. The germline V gene has CDR1 SGHDN and CDR2 FVKESK. Trimming stripped 4 bases from V and 9 bases from J, with 21 bases between. The CDR3 is made up of 15 amino acids. The CDR3 reads CASSPSREPPYRYTF. CDR3 coding DNA: TGTGCCAGCAGCCCCTCCCGGGAGCCGCCGTATCGCTACACCTTC.

This clone was picked up one time. This rearrangement joins TRBV5-6 to TRBJ2-1; unclear D gene. Trimming removed 1 base from V and 4 bases from J, with 12 bases in between. The CDR3 loop spans 15 amino acids. Germline lookup yields CDR1 SGHDT and CDR2 YYEEEE. In DNA form, the CDR3 reads TGTGCCAGCAGCTTGAGGCCAGCTAATTACAATGAGCAGTTCTTC. Translation: CASSLRPANYNEQFF.

The rearrangement joins TRBV28 to TRBJ1-5; a possible D gene is TRBD1 (5 bases). The CDR3 loop spans 14 amino acids. V lost 7 bases to trimming and J lost 6 bases, with 16 bases between them. CDR1 and CDR2 (germline): MDHEN, SYDVKM. CDR3 protein: CASIYPAGGQPQHF. As DNA, the CDR3 is TGTGCCAGCATTTACCCCGCCGGGGGTCAGCCCCAGCATTTT.